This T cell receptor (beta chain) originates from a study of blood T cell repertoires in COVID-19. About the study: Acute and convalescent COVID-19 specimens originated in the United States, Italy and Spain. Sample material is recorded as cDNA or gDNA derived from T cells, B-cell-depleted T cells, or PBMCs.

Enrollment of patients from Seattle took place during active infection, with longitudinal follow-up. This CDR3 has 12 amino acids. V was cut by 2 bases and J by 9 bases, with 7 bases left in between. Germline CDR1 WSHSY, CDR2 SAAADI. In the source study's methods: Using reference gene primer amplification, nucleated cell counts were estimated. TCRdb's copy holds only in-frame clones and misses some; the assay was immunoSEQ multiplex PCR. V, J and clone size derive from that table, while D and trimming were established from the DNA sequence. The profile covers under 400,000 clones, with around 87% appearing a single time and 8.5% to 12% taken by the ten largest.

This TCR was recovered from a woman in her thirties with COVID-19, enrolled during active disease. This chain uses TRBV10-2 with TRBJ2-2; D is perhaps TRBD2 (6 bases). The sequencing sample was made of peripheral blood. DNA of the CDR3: TGCGCCAGCAGTGAGGGGGGGTGGGAGCTGTTTTTT. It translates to CASSEGGWELFF.